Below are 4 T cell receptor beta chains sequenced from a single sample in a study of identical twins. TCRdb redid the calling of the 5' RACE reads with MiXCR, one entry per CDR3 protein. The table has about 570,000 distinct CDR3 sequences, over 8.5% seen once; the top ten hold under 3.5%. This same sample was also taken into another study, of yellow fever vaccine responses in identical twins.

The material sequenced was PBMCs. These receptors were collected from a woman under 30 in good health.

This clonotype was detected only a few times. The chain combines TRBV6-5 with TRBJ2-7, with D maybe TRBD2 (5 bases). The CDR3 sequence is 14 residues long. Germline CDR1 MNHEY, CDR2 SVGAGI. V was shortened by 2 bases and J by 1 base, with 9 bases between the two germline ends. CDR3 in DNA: TGTGCCAGCAGTTACGGTTCGGGATCCTACGAGCAGTACTTC. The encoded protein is CASSYGSGSYEQYF.

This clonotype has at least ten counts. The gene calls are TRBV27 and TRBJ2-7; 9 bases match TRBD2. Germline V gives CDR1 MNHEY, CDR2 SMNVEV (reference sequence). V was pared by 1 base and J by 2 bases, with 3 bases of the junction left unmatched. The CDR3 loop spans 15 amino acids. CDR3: CASSLYGGGAYEQYF. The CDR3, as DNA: TGTGCCAGCAGTTTATACGGCGGGGGGGCCTACGAGCAGTACTTC.

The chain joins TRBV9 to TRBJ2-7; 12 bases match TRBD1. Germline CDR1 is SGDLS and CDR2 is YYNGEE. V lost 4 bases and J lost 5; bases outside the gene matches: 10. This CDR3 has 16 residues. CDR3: CASSPREGTGGNEQYF. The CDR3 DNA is TGTGCCAGCAGCCCTCGTGAGGGGACAGGGGGCAACGAGCAGTACTTC.

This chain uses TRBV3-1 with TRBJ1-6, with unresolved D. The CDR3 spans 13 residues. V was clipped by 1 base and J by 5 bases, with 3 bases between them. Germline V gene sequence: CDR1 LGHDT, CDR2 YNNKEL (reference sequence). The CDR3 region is CASSQGDNSPLHF. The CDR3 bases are TGTGCCAGCAGCCAAGGGGATAATTCACCCCTCCACTTT.